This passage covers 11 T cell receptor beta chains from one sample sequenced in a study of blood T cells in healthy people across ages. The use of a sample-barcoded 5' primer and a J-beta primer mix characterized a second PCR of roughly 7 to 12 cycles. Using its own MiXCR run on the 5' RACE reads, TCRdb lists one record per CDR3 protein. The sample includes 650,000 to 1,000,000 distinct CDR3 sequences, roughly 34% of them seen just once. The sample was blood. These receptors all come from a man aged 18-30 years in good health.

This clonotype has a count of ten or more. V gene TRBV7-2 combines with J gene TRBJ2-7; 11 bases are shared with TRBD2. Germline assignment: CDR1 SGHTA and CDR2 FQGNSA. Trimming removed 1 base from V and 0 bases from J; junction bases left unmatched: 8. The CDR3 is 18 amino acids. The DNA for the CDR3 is TGTGCCAGCAGCTTAGAGAGACTAGCGGGGCTCAGCTCCTACGAGCAGTACTTC. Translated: CASSLERLAGLSSYEQYF.

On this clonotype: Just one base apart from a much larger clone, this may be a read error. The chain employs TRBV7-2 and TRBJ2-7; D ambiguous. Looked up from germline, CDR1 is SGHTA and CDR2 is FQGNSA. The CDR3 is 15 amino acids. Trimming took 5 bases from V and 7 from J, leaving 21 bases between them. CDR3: CASSVSTAVHNEQYF. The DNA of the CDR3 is TGTGCCAGCAGCGTCTCCACAGCAGTCCACAATGAGCAGTACTTC.

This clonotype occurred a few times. CDR3 protein: CSARPPGQGRLANEKLFF. Written as DNA, the CDR3 is TGCAGTGCTAGACCACCGGGACAGGGGAGGTTGGCTAATGAAAAACTGTTTTTT. The chain carries TRBV20-1 and TRBJ1-4; 10 nucleotides agree with TRBD1. V was clipped by 2 bases and J by 3 bases; unmatched bases: 12. Germline lookup yields CDR1 DFQATT and CDR2 SNEGSKA (reference sequence). The CDR3 is 18 amino acids.

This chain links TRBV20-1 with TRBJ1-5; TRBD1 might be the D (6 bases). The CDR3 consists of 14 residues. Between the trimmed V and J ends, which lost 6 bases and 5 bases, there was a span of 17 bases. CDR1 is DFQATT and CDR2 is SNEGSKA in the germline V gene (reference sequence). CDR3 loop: CSARTVGRYQPQHF. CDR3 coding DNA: TGCAGTGCCCGGACAGTTGGGCGCTATCAGCCCCAGCATTTT.

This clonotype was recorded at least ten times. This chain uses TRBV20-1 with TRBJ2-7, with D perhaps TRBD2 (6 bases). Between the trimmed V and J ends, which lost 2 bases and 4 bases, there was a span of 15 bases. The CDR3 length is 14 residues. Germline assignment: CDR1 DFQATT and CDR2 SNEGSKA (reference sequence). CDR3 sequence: CSARRGTSLYEQYF. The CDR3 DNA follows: TGCAGTGCTAGACGTGGGACTTCCCTTTACGAGCAGTACTTC.

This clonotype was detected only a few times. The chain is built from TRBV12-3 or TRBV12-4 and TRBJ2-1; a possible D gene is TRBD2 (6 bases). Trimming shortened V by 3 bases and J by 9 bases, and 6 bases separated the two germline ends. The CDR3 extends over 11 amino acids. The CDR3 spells CASSFSGEQFF. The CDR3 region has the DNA TGTGCCAGCAGTTTTAGCGGTGAGCAGTTCTTC.

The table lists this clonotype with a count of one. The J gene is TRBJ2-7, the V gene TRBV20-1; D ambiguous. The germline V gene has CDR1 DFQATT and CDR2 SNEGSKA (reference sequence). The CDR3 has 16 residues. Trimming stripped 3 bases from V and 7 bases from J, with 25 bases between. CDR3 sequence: CSARDPSRDSYNEQYF. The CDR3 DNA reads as TGCAGTGCTAGGGACCCTTCGCGCGACTCCTACAATGAGCAGTACTTC.

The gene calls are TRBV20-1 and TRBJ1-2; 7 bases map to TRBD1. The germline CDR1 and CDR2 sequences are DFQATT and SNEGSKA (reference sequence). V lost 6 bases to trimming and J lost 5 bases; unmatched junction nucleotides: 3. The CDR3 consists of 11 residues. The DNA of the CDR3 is TGCAGTGCAGGGACAGTATATGGCTACACCTTC. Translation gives CSAGTVYGYTF.

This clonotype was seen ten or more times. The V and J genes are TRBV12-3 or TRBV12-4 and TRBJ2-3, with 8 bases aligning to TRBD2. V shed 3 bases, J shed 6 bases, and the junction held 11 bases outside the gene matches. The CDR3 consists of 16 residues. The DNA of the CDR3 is TGTGCCAGCAGTTTCTCGGCCCGCGGGGGGTCCGATACGCAGTATTTT. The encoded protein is CASSFSARGGSDTQYF.

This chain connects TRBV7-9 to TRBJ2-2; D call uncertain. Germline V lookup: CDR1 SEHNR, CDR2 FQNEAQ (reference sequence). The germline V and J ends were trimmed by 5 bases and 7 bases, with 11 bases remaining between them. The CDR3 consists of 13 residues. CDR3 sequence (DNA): TGTGCCAGCAGCCTCCACATGCGCGGGGAGCTGTTTTTT. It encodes CASSLHMRGELFF.

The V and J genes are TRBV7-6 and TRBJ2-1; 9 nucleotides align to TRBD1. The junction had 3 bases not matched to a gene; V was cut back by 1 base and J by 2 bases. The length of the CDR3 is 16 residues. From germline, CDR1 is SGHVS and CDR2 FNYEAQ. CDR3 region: CASSLGDRAAYNEQFF. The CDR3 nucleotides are TGTGCCAGCAGCTTAGGGGACAGGGCAGCCTACAATGAGCAGTTCTTC.